Shown below are 9 T cell receptor beta chains from a single sample sequenced in a study of CD8+ T cells in alopecia areata. Sequencing used cDNA as its template, made by extracting RNA and reverse transcribing it. Data came from immunoSEQ multiplex PCR; TCRdb stores just in-frame clones and leaves some out. The data show roughly 200,000 clones, approximately 60% seen once. Treatment indicated: oral pan-JAK inhibitor, 5-10 mg twice daily. Sequencing used CD4+ T cells sorted from blood, obtained at week 4, from a patient treated with tofacitinib. These receptors were taken from a human donor with alopecia areata.

The chain has TRBV5-1 and TRBJ2-2; 7 bases agree with TRBD1. Per the germline V gene, CDR1 is SGHRS and CDR2 is YFSETQ. J lost 1 base, V lost 4 bases, and 4 bases had no gene match. There are 15 residues in the CDR3. The CDR3 loop is CASSGGQKNTGELFF. The CDR3, as DNA: TGCGCCAGCAGCGGGGGACAGAAGAACACCGGGGAGCTGTTTTTT.

The chain couples TRBV30 to TRBJ1-2; 8 nucleotides match TRBD1. This CDR3 has 15 amino acids. Germline V gene lookup returns CDR1 GTSNPN and CDR2 SVGIG (reference sequence). The junction had 7 bases not matched to a gene; V was cut back by 4 bases and J by 0 bases. CDR3 loop: CAWTGGLGANYGYTF. The CDR3 bases are TGTGCCTGGACAGGGGGCTTGGGAGCTAACTATGGCTACACCTTC.

The chain couples TRBV5-1 to TRBJ1-2; 7 bases agree with TRBD1. With 0 bases clipped from V and 5 bases from J, the junction kept 10 bases outside the gene matches. CDR1 and CDR2 (germline): SGHRS, YFSETQ. The CDR3 is 16 amino acids. The DNA for the CDR3 is TGCGCCAGCAGCTTGGAAACAGGGGTCCCTCCTTATGGCTACACCTTC. Translated: CASSLETGVPPYGYTF.

V gene TRBV30 combines with J gene TRBJ1-1, with D unclear. The germline V gene encodes CDR1 GTSNPN and CDR2 SVGIG (reference sequence). The V end was cut by 3 bases, the J end by 0 bases, with 5 bases between. The CDR3 runs 12 residues. CDR3 coding DNA: TGTGCCTGGAGACCGATGAACACTGAAGCTTTCTTT. It yields the protein CAWRPMNTEAFF.

The gene calls are TRBV29-1 and TRBJ2-3, with 16 nucleotides matching TRBD2. The CDR3 extends over 16 amino acids. V lost 6 bases to trimming and J lost 4 bases; unmatched junction nucleotides: 7. Germline V gives CDR1 SQVTM, CDR2 ANQGSEA. CDR3 coding DNA: TGCAGCGTAGACGGGACTAGCGGGGGGGGCGCAGATACGCAGTATTTT. It yields the protein CSVDGTSGGGADTQYF.

This clone was detected only once. V usage is TRBV29-1 and J usage is TRBJ1-1; possible D gene TRBD1, 5 bases. In germline, CDR1 is SQVTM, CDR2 ANQGSEA. The CDR3 spans 13 residues. Trimming stripped 4 bases from V and 6 bases from J, with 15 bases between. For the CDR3, the DNA is TGCAGCGTTGCGGGCGGGACTTACGCTGAAGCTTTCTTT. This encodes CSVAGGTYAEAFF.

The chain joins TRBV5-4 to TRBJ2-5; 12 nucleotides agree with TRBD2. The V segment lost 6 bases and the J segment 5 bases; nucleotides outside the gene matches: 2. This CDR3 has 13 amino acids. Germline-derived CDR1 and CDR2 are SGHNT and YYREEE (reference sequence). The CDR3, as DNA: TGTGCCAGCACAGGGACTAGCGGGGAGACCCAGTACTTC. Its translation is CASTGTSGETQYF.

This sequence joins TRBV4-1 and TRBJ2-3, with TRBD2 matching over 10 bases. V lost 0 bases and J lost 4; bases outside the gene matches: 7. The CDR3 is 17 amino acids. The germline V gene encodes CDR1 MGHRA and CDR2 YSYEKL. For the CDR3, the DNA is TGCGCCAGCAGCCAAGAGTCGAGCGGGGGGGCCGCAGATACGCAGTATTTT. Its translation is CASSQESSGGAADTQYF.

The chain uses TRBV5-1 and TRBJ1-6, with 8 nucleotides matching TRBD1. Trimming removed 5 bases from V and 7 bases from J; junction bases left unmatched: 8. Germline-derived CDR1 and CDR2 are SGHRS and YFSETQ. This CDR3 spans 15 amino acids. The CDR3 bases are TGCGCCAGCAGAGTCGGGACAGGTGGGAATTCACCCCTCCACTTT. This sequence encodes CASRVGTGGNSPLHF.